These T cell receptor beta chains were read from a single sample in a study of response to subunit inactivated influenza vaccine. TCRdb redid the calling of the RT-PCR reads with MiXCR, one entry per CDR3 protein. There are about 700,000 distinct CDR3 sequences in the sample; approximately 14% occur only once, and approximately 7% lies in the top ten. Material: PBMCs from blood, obtained approximately 15 days before vaccination. These receptors came from a man aged 50 to 59 who received an inactivated influenza vaccine. The conserved cysteine and the conserved F or W are not part of the CDR3 here.

CDR3 length,V gene,J gene,CDR3 protein
12,TRBV2,TRBJ2-7,ASGTGGLSYEQY
10,TRBV5-1,TRBJ2-3,ASSYNTDTQY
13,TRBV5-4,TRBJ2-7,ASSRLGVPSYEQY
11,TRBV29-1,TRBJ1-2,SVAGQGPYGYT
12,TRBV12-3/TRBV12-4,TRBJ2-1,ASGLAGFHNEQF
14,TRBV10-3,TRBJ2-5,AIATFWTENQETQY
15,TRBV19,TRBJ2-1,ASSRPPGLAGRHEQF
10,TRBV6-5,TRBJ2-7,ASSLGQTEQY
12,TRBV13,TRBJ2-7,ASSGQAVSYEQY
13,TRBV28,TRBJ2-3,ASSSGGSGTDTQY
13,TRBV24-1,TRBJ2-5,ATSDPGQVRETQY